The 32 T cell receptor beta chains in this list originate from one sample, sequenced in a study of T cell responses to AZD1222 COVID-19 vaccine. Sequencing used immunoSEQ multiplex PCR; TCRdb keeps in-frame clones, though not all of them. The sample shows 150,000 to 200,000 clones, 85% to 95% of them seen only once. The material sequenced was peripheral blood, taken 28 days after the second AZD1222 dose. These receptors were collected from an adult who received the AZD1222 COVID-19 vaccine.

The chain uses TRBV25-1 and TRBJ1-2; 7 bases are shared with TRBD1. Germline-derived CDR1 and CDR2 are MGHDK and SYGVNS. The CDR3 loop spans 13 amino acids. V lost 5 bases, J lost 4 bases, and 4 bases stayed unmatched. CDR3 sequence reads: CASSTGTVYGYTF. The CDR3 region has the DNA TGTGCCAGCAGTACGGGGACAGTCTATGGCTACACCTTC.

In this sample, this clone turned up once. The chain joins TRBV4-3 to TRBJ2-3; D not resolved. Germline loops: CDR1 LGHNA, CDR2 YSLEER. The CDR3 loop spans 13 amino acids. The V gene lost 3 bases and the J gene lost 0 bases, with 4 bases spanning the gap. CDR3 residues: CASSQASTDTQYF. The CDR3 DNA reads TGCGCCAGCAGCCAGGCTAGCACAGATACGCAGTATTTT.

The rearrangement links TRBV5-6 to TRBJ2-3; D is tentatively TRBD1 or TRBD2 (6 bases each). Trimming removed 2 bases at V and 4 bases at J, with 14 bases between. The CDR3 is made up of 15 amino acids. From germline, CDR1 is SGHDT and CDR2 YYEEEE. DNA for the CDR3: TGTGCCAGCAGCTTACTAGGGGGGAAGGCAGATACGCAGTATTTT. It translates to CASSLLGGKADTQYF.

The J gene is TRBJ1-6, the V gene TRBV7-9; maybe TRBD1 (5 bases). Trimming took off 0 bases at V and 8 bases at J, with 11 bases between the two ends. The germline V gene has CDR1 SEHNR and CDR2 FQNEAQ (reference sequence). The CDR3 length is 15 residues. The CDR3 DNA is TGTGCCAGCAGCTTAGCCGGGGGACTAGATTCACCCCTCCACTTT. Translated: CASSLAGGLDSPLHF. Filled out from reference TRBV7-9 and TRBJ1-6, the complete variable domain reads DTGVSQNPRHKITKRGQNVTFRCDPISEHNRLYWYRQTLGQGPEFLTYFQNEAQLEKSRLLSDRFSAERPKGSFSTLEIQRTEQGDSAMYLCASSLAGGLDSPLHFGNGTRLTVT.

The V gene is TRBV7-9, the J gene TRBJ1-6; possible D gene TRBD1, 5 bases. Germline CDR1 and CDR2: SEHNR and FQNEAQ (reference sequence). V lost 6 bases and J lost 10, with 16 bases in between. This CDR3 region has 14 residues. This CDR3 reads CASSWDGDRSPLHF. In DNA, the CDR3 is TGTGCCAGCAGTTGGGACGGTGATAGGTCACCCCTCCACTTT.

This clone occurred once. The rearrangement joins TRBV7-8 to TRBJ1-2; 8 bases map to TRBD1. The CDR3 length is 15 residues. Per the germline V gene, CDR1 is SGHVS and CDR2 is FQNEAQ. The trim removed 5 bases at V and 3 bases at J, leaving 8 bases unmatched. CDR3 in amino acids: CASSPSQTGDYGYTF. CDR3 sequence (DNA): TGTGCCAGCAGCCCGAGCCAGACAGGGGACTATGGCTACACCTTC.

Notes on this clone: An end of the junction differs from the germline gene, which may be a read error. The rearrangement uses TRBV5-1 and TRBJ1-5, with TRBD1 as a possible D gene (5 bases). There are 13 residues in the CDR3. Per germline, CDR1 SGHRS and CDR2 YFSETQ. CDR3 in DNA: TGCGCCAGCAGTTTGGGGGACGGTCAGCCCCAGCATTTT. It specifies CASSLGDGQPQHF.

This chain joins TRBV18 and TRBJ2-3, with 9 bases matching TRBD1. The V segment lost 6 bases and the J segment 1 base; nucleotides outside the gene matches: 5. This CDR3 spans 15 amino acids. Germline V gene lookup returns CDR1 KGHSH and CDR2 LQKENI. DNA of the CDR3: TGTGCCAGCTCCCCCCGGGACAGGGGCACAGATACGCAGTATTTT. Encoded protein: CASSPRDRGTDTQYF.

The chain uses TRBV5-6 and TRBJ1-1; a weak D match, TRBD1 (5 bases). This CDR3 comprises 13 residues. The germline V gene has CDR1 SGHDT and CDR2 YYEEEE. V lost 2 bases, J lost 3 bases, and 8 bases lay in between. The CDR3 here is CASSLRQHTEAFF. The DNA for the CDR3 is TGTGCCAGCAGCTTAAGACAGCACACTGAAGCTTTCTTT.

The chain carries TRBV29-1 and TRBJ1-3, with 8 bases aligning to TRBD1. The CDR3 runs to 15 residues. V was clipped by 6 bases and J by 4 bases; unmatched bases: 11. CDR1 and CDR2 (germline): SQVTM, ANQGSEA. CDR3 protein: CSVEAGQGLGNTIYF. CDR3 sequence (DNA): TGCAGCGTGGAGGCCGGACAGGGCTTAGGAAACACCATATATTTT.

This sequence joins TRBV28 and TRBJ1-2; D remains ambiguous. Trimming left V 1 base short and J 7 bases short, with 10 bases between. CDR3 length equals 13 residues. Germline V lookup: CDR1 MDHEN, CDR2 SYDVKM. The CDR3 is CASSLSVRGGYTF. CDR3 DNA: TGTGCCAGCAGTTTATCAGTTCGGGGTGGCTACACCTTC.

The chain couples TRBV4-3 to TRBJ2-3, with D perhaps TRBD2 (6 bases). The V end was cut by 1 base, the J end by 5 bases, with 16 bases between. The CDR3 consists of 16 residues. From germline, CDR1 is LGHNA and CDR2 YSLEER. CDR3 coding DNA: TGCGCCAGCAGCCAAGCTTGGTCGGGGGTCGGAGATACGCAGTATTTT. Translated, it gives CASSQAWSGVGDTQYF.

This sequence joins TRBV5-4 and TRBJ2-5, with 10 bases lining up with TRBD2. This CDR3 is 15 amino acids long. The J segment lost 1 base and the V segment lost 6 bases, leaving 6 bases of the junction unmatched. The germline gives CDR1 SGHNT, CDR2 YYREEE (reference sequence). The CDR3, as DNA: TGTGCCAGCAACACAGCGGGAGGGGCCCAAGAGACCCAGTACTTC. Protein sequence: CASNTAGGAQETQYF.

V usage is TRBV7-2 and J usage is TRBJ1-6; 8 positions agree with TRBD1. Per the germline V gene, CDR1 is SGHTA and CDR2 is FQGNSA. The CDR3 has 16 amino acids. V shed 6 bases and J 6 bases; nucleotides not matched to a gene: 10. Written as DNA, the CDR3 is TGTGCCAGCAGTAAAAGGGGACAGGCTAGTAATTCACCCCTCCACTTT. Amino acid sequence: CASSKRGQASNSPLHF.

The genes are TRBV9 and TRBJ2-2, with 13 bases that match TRBD2. The germline gives CDR1 SGDLS, CDR2 YYNGEE. V dropped 3 bases and J dropped 1; count of bases not matched to a gene: 3. The CDR3 is 17 residues long. The CDR3 sequence: CASSAWTSGGNTGELFF. In DNA form, the CDR3 reads TGTGCCAGCAGCGCCTGGACTAGCGGGGGGAACACCGGGGAGCTGTTTTTT.

The gene calls are TRBV11-2 and TRBJ2-1; 7 bases agree with TRBD1. J lost 6 bases, V lost 1 base, and 0 bases had no gene match. Germline assignment: CDR1 SGHAT and CDR2 FQNNGV. The CDR3 contains 13 residues. This chain's CDR3 is CASSLGTGNEQFF. The CDR3 DNA reads TGTGCCAGCAGCTTAGGGACAGGCAATGAGCAGTTCTTC.

The rearrangement links TRBV3-1 (or the pseudogene TRBV3-2) to TRBJ2-7, with 11 bases fitting TRBD2. V was clipped by 4 bases and J by 2 bases; unmatched bases: 7. The CDR3 length is 16 residues. The germline gives CDR1 LGHDT, CDR2 YNNKEL (reference sequence). The CDR3 spells CASSLGLAEPTYEQYF. In DNA form, the CDR3 reads TGTGCCAGCAGCCTGGGACTAGCGGAACCGACCTACGAGCAGTACTTC.

On this clone itself: At one of its ends the junction is not consistent with the germline gene, which may arise from a read error. The rearrangement joins TRBV28 to TRBJ2-7; 7 nucleotides agree with TRBD1. CDR3 length: 14 residues. CDR1 MDHEN and CDR2 SYDVKM come from the germline V gene. The CDR3 DNA follows: TGTGCCAGCAGGCCGACAGGGAATAATTACGAGCAGTGCTTC. Amino acids: CASRPTGNNYEQCF.

V gene TRBV9 combines with J gene TRBJ1-6; D perhaps matches TRBD1 (6 bases). Per the germline V gene, CDR1 is SGDLS and CDR2 is YYNGEE. CDR3 length: 12 residues. V lost 3 bases and J lost 8, with 6 bases in between. In DNA form, the CDR3 reads TGTGCCAGCAGCGCAGGGGATTCACCCCTCCACTTT. Protein product: CASSAGDSPLHF.

The gene calls are TRBV5-1 and TRBJ2-3; D is ambiguous. V was cut by 1 base and J by 0 bases, with 3 bases left in between. Germline V gene lookup returns CDR1 SGHRS and CDR2 YFSETQ. This CDR3 comprises 13 residues. CDR3: CASSLPSTDTQYF. The CDR3 bases are TGCGCCAGCAGCTTGCCCAGCACAGATACGCAGTATTTT.

V and J are TRBV7-6 and TRBJ2-1; TRBD2 matches at 10 bases. CDR3 size: 17 residues. With 6 bases clipped from V and 4 bases from J, the junction kept 12 bases outside the gene matches. CDR1 and CDR2 from the germline V gene are SGHVS and FNYEAQ. The CDR3 nucleotides are TGTGCCAGCAGTTTGACCCCTAGCGGGGGAGGATACAATGAGCAGTTCTTC. This encodes CASSLTPSGGGYNEQFF.

CDR3 nucleotides: TGTGCCAGCAGCCCCCTGACGGGGTACAATGAGCAGTTCTTC. Amino acid sequence: CASSPLTGYNEQFF. The V call is TRBV11-2, the J call TRBJ2-1; a possible D gene is TRBD2 (5 bases). This CDR3 spans 14 amino acids. Germline values: CDR1 SGHAT, CDR2 FQNNGV. Trimming took off 5 bases at V and 4 bases at J, with 12 bases between the two ends.

The rearrangement uses TRBV2 and TRBJ1-5, with D uncertain. V was clipped by 4 bases and J by 4 bases, with 11 bases between them. The germline V gene encodes CDR1 SNHLY and CDR2 FYNNEI. This CDR3 is 14 amino acids long. CDR3 DNA sequence: TGTGCCAGCAGTGGGCCACGGCCAAATCAGCCCCAGCATTTT. Residues: CASSGPRPNQPQHF.

V gene TRBV5-1 combines with J gene TRBJ1-2; no definite D call. V lost 0 bases, J lost 6 bases, and 18 bases lay in between. The CDR3 loop spans 16 amino acids. The germline CDR1 and CDR2 sequences are SGHRS and YFSETQ. The CDR3 protein is CASSLDILETSDGYTF. CDR3 bases: TGCGCCAGCAGCTTGGATATTTTGGAAACCTCCGATGGCTACACCTTC.

About this clone: One end of the junction does not line up with germline, which may come from a read error. J is TRBJ2-4 and V is TRBV28; TRBD2 matches 9 bases. Germline CDR1 and CDR2: MDHEN and SYDVKM. The length of the CDR3 is 13 residues. The CDR3 DNA reads as TGTGCCAGCAGACGAACCGGGACTAGCATAGCGAACTTC. Encoded protein: CASRRTGTSIANF.

This clone was picked up one time. V and J are TRBV12-3 or TRBV12-4 and TRBJ1-5; the D is unclear. The V end lost 6 bases, the J end lost 0 bases, and 6 bases lay between the germline ends. The CDR3 spans 13 residues. This CDR3 reads CASSVNSNQPQHF. CDR3 DNA: TGTGCCAGCAGCGTTAATAGCAATCAGCCCCAGCATTTT.

The chain is built from TRBV20-1 and TRBJ2-5; TRBD2 is a possible D gene (5 bases). Germline V gene sequence: CDR1 DFQATT, CDR2 SNEGSKA (reference sequence). V was trimmed by 3 bases and J by 5 bases, leaving 19 bases between them. There are 15 residues in the CDR3. The CDR3 region has the DNA TGCAGTGCTAGTCAGCGGACGGCAATAGGGGAGACCCAGTACTTC. As protein: CSASQRTAIGETQYF.

This chain uses TRBV10-3 with TRBJ2-3; 7 bases align to TRBD2. CDR1 and CDR2 from the germline V gene are ENHRY and SYGVKD. The CDR3 runs 15 residues. Germline trimming cut 0 bases from V and 5 bases from J; bases unmatched to any gene: 5. The CDR3 sequence: CAISESQRGIDTQYF. CDR3 sequence (DNA): TGTGCCATCAGTGAGTCACAGCGGGGTATAGATACGCAGTATTTT.

The CDR3 DNA follows: TGTGCCAGCAGCCCATCGGGCAATGAGCAGTTCTTC. The encoded protein is CASSPSGNEQFF. The J gene is TRBJ2-1, the V gene TRBV7-3; D gene ambiguous. The CDR3 is made up of 12 amino acids. Deletions cut 5 bases from V and 6 bases from J, with 8 bases between. Germline V gene lookup returns CDR1 SGHTA and CDR2 FQGTGA.

V is TRBV30 and J is TRBJ1-2; no clear D. Germline values: CDR1 GTSNPN, CDR2 SVGIG (reference sequence). The germline V and J ends were trimmed by 4 bases and 4 bases, with 10 bases remaining between them. The CDR3 loop spans 12 amino acids. This chain's CDR3 is CAWTRDTYGYTF. The CDR3 nucleotides read TGTGCCTGGACCCGAGACACCTATGGCTACACCTTC. Full variable domain (missing parts from reference TRBV30 and TRBJ1-2): SQTIHQWPATLVQPVGSPLSLECTVEGTSNPNLYWYRQAAGRGLQLLFYSVGIGQISSEVPQNLSASRPQDRQFILSSKKLLLSDSGFYLCAWTRDTYGYTFGSGTRLTVV.

This chain connects TRBV5-1 to TRBJ2-1, with 15 nucleotides matching TRBD2. The germline gives CDR1 SGHRS, CDR2 YFSETQ. The CDR3 extends over 16 amino acids. The trim removed 3 bases at V and 7 bases at J, leaving 5 bases unmatched. CDR3 coding DNA: TGCGCCAGCAGCTCTGGACTAGCGGGGGGGCTGAATGAGCAGTTCTTC. Its translation is CASSSGLAGGLNEQFF. The entire variable domain, with the rest obtained from reference TRBV5-1 and TRBJ2-1, is as follows: KAGVTQTPRYLIKTRGQQVTLSCSPISGHRSVSWYQQTPGQGLQFLFEYFSETQRNKGNFPGRFSGRQFSNSRSEMNVSTLELGDSALYLCASSSGLAGGLNEQFFGPGTRLTVL.

The V gene is TRBV5-1, the J gene TRBJ2-5, with 7 bases matching TRBD2. Germline trimming cut 3 bases from V and 5 bases from J; bases unmatched to any gene: 10. The germline gives CDR1 SGHRS, CDR2 YFSETQ. The CDR3 is 15 amino acids. CDR3 protein: CASSSTGTTGETQYF. CDR3 nucleotide sequence: TGCGCCAGCAGCTCAACCGGGACTACCGGGGAGACCCAGTACTTC. Drawing the rest from reference TRBV5-1 and TRBJ2-5, the complete variable domain is KAGVTQTPRYLIKTRGQQVTLSCSPISGHRSVSWYQQTPGQGLQFLFEYFSETQRNKGNFPGRFSGRQFSNSRSEMNVSTLELGDSALYLCASSSTGTTGETQYFGPGTRLLVL.